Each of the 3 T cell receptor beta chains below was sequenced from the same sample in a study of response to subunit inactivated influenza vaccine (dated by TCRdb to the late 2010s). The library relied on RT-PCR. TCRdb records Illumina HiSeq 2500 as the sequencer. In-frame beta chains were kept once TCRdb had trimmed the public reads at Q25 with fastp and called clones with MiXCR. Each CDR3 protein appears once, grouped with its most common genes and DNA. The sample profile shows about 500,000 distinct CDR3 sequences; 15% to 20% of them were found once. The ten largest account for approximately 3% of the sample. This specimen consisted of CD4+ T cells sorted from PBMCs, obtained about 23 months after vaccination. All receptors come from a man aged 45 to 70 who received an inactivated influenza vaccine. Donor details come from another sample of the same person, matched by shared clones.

This chain's CDR3 is CSAASGGIITDTQYF. DNA for the CDR3: TGCAGTGCGGCGAGCGGAGGAATAATCACAGATACGCAGTATTTT. The genes are TRBV20-1 and TRBJ2-3; tentatively, D is TRBD2 (5 bases). The germline V gene encodes CDR1 DFQATT and CDR2 SNEGSKA (reference sequence). The V end lost 6 bases, the J end lost 2 bases, and 18 bases lay between the germline ends. The CDR3 has 15 residues.

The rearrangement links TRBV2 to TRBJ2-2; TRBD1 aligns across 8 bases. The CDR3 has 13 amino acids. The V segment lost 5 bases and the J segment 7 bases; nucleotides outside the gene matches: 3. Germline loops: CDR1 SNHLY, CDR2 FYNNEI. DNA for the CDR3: TGTGCCAGCAGTCGAGACAGGGGCGGGGAGCTGTTTTTT. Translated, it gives CASSRDRGGELFF. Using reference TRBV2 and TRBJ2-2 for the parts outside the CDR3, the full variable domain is EPEVTQTPSHQVTQMGQEVILRCVPISNHLYFYWYRQILGQKVEFLVSFYNNEISEKSEIFDDQFSVERPDGSNFTLKIRSTKLEDSAMYFCASSRDRGGELFFGEGSRLTVL.

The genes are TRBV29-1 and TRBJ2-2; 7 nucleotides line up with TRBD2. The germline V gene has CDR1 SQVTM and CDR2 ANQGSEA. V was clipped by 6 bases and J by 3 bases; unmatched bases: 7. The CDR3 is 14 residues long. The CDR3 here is CSVGQGGYTGELFF. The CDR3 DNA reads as TGCAGCGTGGGTCAGGGAGGGTACACCGGGGAGCTGTTTTTT.